The clone carrying this T cell receptor (beta chain) was counted between two and nine times. Its antigen is undetermined. TCRdb keeps only in-frame clones here, not all; method: immunoSEQ multiplex PCR. The table includes about 2.1 million clones, around 93% detected once. Selected positively for CCR7 and CD45RO-negative, naive CD8 cells excluded terminally differentiated effector memory CD45RA+ cells. The sample originates from a study of shared clonotypes between healthy human individuals. Study-level findings and limits: Tissues were not sampled, only blood, and their repertoires likely differ. For naive CD4 cells, approximately 4.8% of clonotypes were shared across a few donors.

Source material: naive CD8+ T cells from PBMCs. This TCR derives from a man aged 18-30 years in good health. Some clones in this sample may be carry-over from other donors' samples.

The CDR3 sequence is CASSLAFYQPQHF. The CDR3 DNA reads TGTGCCAGCAGCTTAGCTTTTTATCAGCCCCAGCATTTT. The chain couples TRBV7-2 to TRBJ1-5; D not resolved. Germline lookup yields CDR1 SGHTA and CDR2 FQGNSA. The V end was cut by 0 bases, the J end by 5 bases, with 5 bases between. The CDR3 runs to 13 residues.